This is a list of T cell receptor beta chains from one sample in a study of OX40 agonist ivuxolimab in advanced cancers. The table came from immunoSEQ multiplex PCR; TCRdb's copy has only in-frame clones and leaves some out. The top ten hold about 4% of the sample, which has approximately 35,000 clones, 88% seen once. The starting material was CD4+ or CD8+ T cells sorted from blood, obtained in a trial of the OX40 agonist ivuxolimab. The receptor source for this set is an adult with an advanced solid tumor such as melanoma, head and neck, liver or kidney cancer. The CDR3 runs from the conserved cysteine through the conserved F or W. D genes are given only for firm matches. A row's size may be missing; if present it is once, few, many or a size class.

clone size	J gene	V gene	D gene	CDR3 DNA	CDR3 protein
once	TRBJ2-1	TRBV7-9	NA	TGTGCCAGCAGCCCACCCGGGGATCCATACAATGAGCAGTTCTTC	CASSPPGDPYNEQFF
NA	TRBJ2-2	TRBV7-9	TRBD1	TGTGCCAGCAGCTCACTACTGGGACAGGGAGACACCGGGGAGCTGTTTTTT	CASSSLLGQGDTGELFF
NA	TRBJ1-4	TRBV29-1	NA	TGCAGCGTTACGACCCTCTTTGCAACTAATGAAAAACTGTTTTTT	CSVTTLFATNEKLFF
NA	TRBJ2-5	TRBV6-5	NA	TGTGCCAGCAGGCAGGGTCAGGAGACCCAGTACTTC	CASRQGQETQYF
few	TRBJ1-6	TRBV6-5	NA	TGTGCCAGCAGTTACGAGGGACGGATCAATTCACCCCTCCACTTT	CASSYEGRINSPLHF
NA	TRBJ2-7	TRBV28	NA	TGTGCCAGCAGTTTTCCGGGACACCTCTCCTACGAGCAGTACTTC	CASSFPGHLSYEQYF
NA	TRBJ2-7	TRBV5-6	NA	TGTGCCAGCAGCTTGGAACAGTTTAGGGACCCCTACGAGCAGTACTTC	CASSLEQFRDPYEQYF
NA	TRBJ2-7	TRBV19	NA	TGTGCCAGTAGTACACGACTAGGCGCCTACGAGCAGTACTTC	CASSTRLGAYEQYF
NA	TRBJ2-2	TRBV28	NA	TGTGCCAGCAGTTCACAGACCGGGGAGCTGTTTTTT	CASSSQTGELFF
NA	TRBJ2-1	TRBV11-2	TRBD1	TGTGCCAGCAGCTCCCCAGGGGGCAGGGGTAAGCAGTTCTTC	CASSSPGGRGKQFF
NA	TRBJ2-5	TRBV7-8	TRBD1	TGTGCCAGCAGCTATATCCGGGACAGGCAAGAGACCCAGTACTTC	CASSYIRDRQETQYF
NA	TRBJ2-7	TRBV18	NA	TGTGCCAGCTCAGACGGAGGGACTCCTACCTACGAGCAGTACTTC	CASSDGGTPTYEQYF
once	TRBJ1-3	TRBV5-1	TRBD1	TGCGCCAGCAGCTTGGGCCCCGGGACAGCTGGAAACACCATATATTTT	CASSLGPGTAGNTIYF
once	TRBJ2-3	TRBV6-1	NA	TGTGCCAGCAGTGAAGCCGGTATTCGCTTCGATACGCAGTATTTT	CASSEAGIRFDTQYF
few	TRBJ1-5	TRBV28	NA	TGTGCCAGCAGTACCCCCAATCAGCCCCAGCATTTT	CASSTPNQPQHF
NA	TRBJ1-1	TRBV4-1	NA	TGCGCCAGCAGCCAAGCCCCACTATTTCTAGAAGCTTTCTTT	CASSQAPLFLEAFF
NA	TRBJ2-3	TRBV6-1	NA	TGTGCCAGCAGGAGAGGGAGCTTCACAGATACGCAGTATTTT	CASRRGSFTDTQYF
NA	TRBJ1-2	TRBV2	NA	TGTGCCAGCACCGTAGGAGGGGGGTACTATGGCTACACCTTC	CASTVGGGYYGYTF
NA	TRBJ2-7	TRBV10-2	TRBD1	TGCGCCAGCAGTGTCTCCGGGACAGGGGGCTACGAGCAGTACTTC	CASSVSGTGGYEQYF
NA	TRBJ2-5	TRBV23-1	NA	TGCGCCAGCAGTCAATCGAAAATCAGGCACCAAGAGACCCAGTACTTC	CASSQSKIRHQETQYF
once	TRBJ2-3	TRBV5-1	NA	TGCGCCAGCAGCCCCCAAACATCCACAGATACGCAGTATTTT	CASSPQTSTDTQYF
NA	TRBJ2-1	TRBV6-6	NA	TGTGCCAGCAGTAGGGGACTCACCGGTAACAATGAGCAGTTCTTC	CASSRGLTGNNEQFF
NA	TRBJ2-1	TRBV2	TRBD2	TGTGCCAGCAGCACCGGGACTAGAGGCAATGAGCAGTTCTTC	CASSTGTRGNEQFF
NA	TRBJ2-7	TRBV11-2	TRBD2	TGTGCCAGCAGCCGGACTAGCGGGGGTAGCTCCTACGAGCAGTACTTC	CASSRTSGGSSYEQYF
NA	TRBJ1-1	TRBV28	NA	TGTGCCAGCAGCCTCCCCGCGGGATTGAACACTGAAGCTTTCTTT	CASSLPAGLNTEAFF
NA	TRBJ1-3	TRBV7-9	TRBD1	TGTGCCAGCAGTGGATCTCCGGGACAGTTCCTCACCATATATTTT	CASSGSPGQFLTIYF
NA	TRBJ1-5	TRBV30	NA	TGTGCCTGGAGTGTACAGGGCAATCAGCCCCAGCATTTT	CAWSVQGNQPQHF
NA	TRBJ2-5	TRBV12-1	NA	TGTGCCAGCAGCTGCCTAGCGGAGATCCAAGAGACCCAGTACTTC	CASSCLAEIQETQYF
few	TRBJ1-5	TRBV28	NA	TGTGCCAGCAGTTTTTCCGGGACAAGCAATCAGCCCCAGCATTTT	CASSFSGTSNQPQHF
NA	TRBJ2-7	TRBV19	NA	TGTGCCAGTAGTACAACCGGGACGTTAGGCTCCTACGAGCAGTACTTC	CASSTTGTLGSYEQYF
NA	TRBJ2-2	TRBV30	NA	TGTGCCTGGCAGACAGGGAACACCGGGGAGCTGTTTTTT	CAWQTGNTGELFF
once	TRBJ2-3	TRBV7-6	NA	TGTGCCAGCAGCCGAACCAGGGCAGATACGCAGTATTTT	CASSRTRADTQYF
NA	TRBJ2-7	TRBV2	TRBD2	TGTGCCAGCAGCCCCATAGCGGGACGGACCTACGAGCAGTACTTC	CASSPIAGRTYEQYF
once	TRBJ2-3	TRBV6-6	TRBD1	TGTGCCAGCAGAACCCAACAGGGGGCTGGAACAGATACGCAGTATTTT	CASRTQQGAGTDTQYF
medium-sized	TRBJ2-2	TRBV7-9	NA	TGTGCCAGCAGCTTAGTTCCGTCCGCCGGGGAGCTGTTTTTT	CASSLVPSAGELFF
NA	TRBJ1-5	TRBV30	NA	TGTGCCTGGAGTGTACAAGGGATGGATCAGCCCCAGCATTTT	CAWSVQGMDQPQHF
NA	TRBJ1-2	TRBV5-5	NA	TGTGCCAGCAGCCGAAACCCAGGTCCTAACTATGGCTACACCTTC	CASSRNPGPNYGYTF
NA	TRBJ2-7	TRBV9	NA	TGTGCCAGCAGCCCCTCGGGCAGGGTCTCCTACGAGCAGTACTTC	CASSPSGRVSYEQYF
NA	TRBJ1-4	TRBV9	TRBD1	TGTGCCAGCAGCGTAGGGGTCAGGGGGCATGAAAAACTGTTTTTT	CASSVGVRGHEKLFF
NA	TRBJ2-7	TRBV6-6	NA	TGTGCCAGCAGATGGGACTCTCGGAACGAGCAGTACTTC	CASRWDSRNEQYF
NA	TRBJ1-2	TRBV5-1	NA	TGCGCCAGCAGCCCGGGACTGAACTATGGCTACACCTTC	CASSPGLNYGYTF
NA	TRBJ2-1	TRBV18	TRBD1	TGTGCCAGCTCACTTACAGGGGGCTCCTACAATGAGCAGTTCTTC	CASSLTGGSYNEQFF
NA	TRBJ2-1	TRBV5-1	NA	TGCGCCAGCAGCTCATACAATGAGCAGTTCTTC	CASSSYNEQFF
NA	TRBJ2-1	TRBV4-1	TRBD2	TGCGCCAGCAGCCGGGGACTAGCGGGGGGGCAAGGTCCCCACAATGAGCAGTTCTTC	CASSRGLAGGQGPHNEQFF
NA	TRBJ2-2	TRBV6-1	TRBD1	TGTGCCAGCAGTAAACAGGGGTTTGACACCGGGGAGCTGTTTTTT	CASSKQGFDTGELFF
NA	TRBJ1-2	TRBV2	NA	TGTGCCAGCAGTAAAATAGGGGTAACTAACTATGGCTACACCTTC	CASSKIGVTNYGYTF
NA	TRBJ2-2	TRBV7-3	TRBD1	TGTGCCAGCAGCTTAAGTGGCCGGGACAGTCGGACCGGGGAGCTGTTTTTT	CASSLSGRDSRTGELFF
NA	TRBJ1-1	TRBV19	NA	TGTGCCAGTAGTATTGGAGGAGTGAGTGAAGCTTTCTTT	CASSIGGVSEAFF
NA	TRBJ1-5	TRBV18	NA	TGTGCCAGCTCACCACCGGCAGGGAAAAGCAATCAGCCCCAGCATTTT	CASSPPAGKSNQPQHF
NA	TRBJ2-3	TRBV13	NA	TGTGCCAGCAGCTTGGGACTGAGGGGCACAGATACGCAGTATTTT	CASSLGLRGTDTQYF
NA	TRBJ2-2	TRBV18	NA	TGTGCCAGCTCACCGGGACTCTTCACCGGGGAGCTGTTTTTT	CASSPGLFTGELFF
NA	TRBJ2-7	TRBV27	TRBD1	TGTGCCAGCAGTTACCGGGACAGCATCTACGAGCAGTACTTC	CASSYRDSIYEQYF
NA	TRBJ1-6	TRBV5-4	NA	TGTGCCAGCAGCTCACTGGGAGGGGGCTATAATTCACCCCTCCACTTT	CASSSLGGGYNSPLHF
NA	TRBJ2-5	TRBV7-6	NA	TGTGCCAGCAGCGTCAGGGGGGCGGAGACCCAGTACTTC	CASSVRGAETQYF
NA	TRBJ2-3	TRBV19	TRBD1	TGTGCCAGTAGTAGGAGACAGGGTTCCAGCACAGATACGCAGTATTTT	CASSRRQGSSTDTQYF
NA	TRBJ2-7	TRBV11-2	TRBD2	TGTGCCAGCAGCAGACTAGCGTCGCAACTTTACGAGCAGTACTTC	CASSRLASQLYEQYF
NA	TRBJ2-5	TRBV18	TRBD1	TGTGCCAGCTCACGGGACAGGGGACAGACCCAGTACTTC	CASSRDRGQTQYF
NA	TRBJ2-7	TRBV9	NA	TGTGCCAGCAGTCCGGGGGCCTCCTACGAGCAGTACTTC	CASSPGASYEQYF
NA	TRBJ1-1	TRBV7-9	NA	TGTGCCAGCAGCTTTTGGGCTATGGGGAACACTGAAGCTTTCTTT	CASSFWAMGNTEAFF